The present T cell receptor beta chain was sequenced within a study of blood T cell repertoires in COVID-19. As for the study in general: The samples span acute and convalescent COVID-19 from the United States, Italy and Spain. Sources were T cells, B-cell-depleted T cells, or PBMCs; the material itself was cDNA or gDNA.

This clone was seen only a few times. Germline V gene sequence: CDR1 SGHTA, CDR2 FQGNSA. V trimming: 5 bases; J trimming: 5 bases; junction bases outside the gene matches: 6. CDR3 length equals 15 residues. TCRdb's copy holds only in-frame clones and misses some; the assay was immunoSEQ multiplex PCR. The top ten hold 4.5% to 7% of the sample, which has under 75,000 clones, more than 65% seen once. The sequenced sample was peripheral blood. The receptor's source is a woman aged 65 to 85 with acute or convalescent COVID-19. The rearrangement links TRBV7-2 to TRBJ1-5; the match to TRBD1 covers 10 bases. The CDR3 DNA follows: TGTGCCAGCAGCCCAAGACAGGGGGCGGATCAGCCCCAGCATTTT. This gives the protein CASSPRQGADQPQHF.